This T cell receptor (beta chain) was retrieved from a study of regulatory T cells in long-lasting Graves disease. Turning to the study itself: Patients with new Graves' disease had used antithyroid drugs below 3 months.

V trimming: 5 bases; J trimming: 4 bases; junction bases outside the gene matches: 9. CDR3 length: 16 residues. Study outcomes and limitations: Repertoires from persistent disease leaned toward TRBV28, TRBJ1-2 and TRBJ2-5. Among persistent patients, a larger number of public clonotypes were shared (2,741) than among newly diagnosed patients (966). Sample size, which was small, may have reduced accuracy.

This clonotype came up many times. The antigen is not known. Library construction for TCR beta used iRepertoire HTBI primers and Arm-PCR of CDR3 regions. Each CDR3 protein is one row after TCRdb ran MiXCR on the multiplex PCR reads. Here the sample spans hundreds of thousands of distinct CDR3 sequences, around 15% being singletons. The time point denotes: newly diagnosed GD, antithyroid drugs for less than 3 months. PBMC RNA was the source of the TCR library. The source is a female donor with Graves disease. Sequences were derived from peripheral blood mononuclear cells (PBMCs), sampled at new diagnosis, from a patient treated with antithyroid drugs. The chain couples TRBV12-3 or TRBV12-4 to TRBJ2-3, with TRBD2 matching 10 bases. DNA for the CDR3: TGTGCCAGCAGTGTGACGGGACTAGCGAACGCAGATACGCAGTATTTT. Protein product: CASSVTGLANADTQYF.